This record covers a single T cell receptor (beta chain). This CDR3 has 14 residues. Looked up from germline, CDR1 is WSHSY and CDR2 is SAAADI. The V segment lost 10 bases and the J segment 2 bases; nucleotides outside the gene matches: 9. TCRdb keeps only in-frame clones here, not all; method: immunoSEQ multiplex PCR. The sample has some 130,000 clones, about 86% seen once. The record originates from a study of blood T cell repertoires in COVID-19. About the study: Sites in the United States, Italy and Spain provided acute and convalescent COVID-19 samples. The analysed material was cDNA or gDNA that came from T cells, B-cell-depleted T cells, or PBMCs.

Everyone who took part was roughly 18 to 89 years old, and they came from roughly 25 US areas. Clinical histories supplied by participants themselves formed the basis of cohort assignment. This sequence joins TRBV10-2 and TRBJ2-7, with 9 bases aligning to TRBD1. The sample taken for sequencing was PBMCs or T cells enriched from blood (not recorded which). The receptor was derived from a woman aged 45-59 years who had recovered from COVID-19. The DNA of the CDR3 is TGCGCCACCTCGGACAGGGGTGACCCCTACGAGCAGTACTTC. The encoded protein is CATSDRGDPYEQYF.